This T cell receptor beta chain was recorded in a study of blood T cell repertoires in COVID-19. Study in general: T cells, B-cell-depleted T cells, or PBMCs supplied cDNA or gDNA.

Sequencing used immunoSEQ multiplex PCR; TCRdb keeps in-frame clones, though not all of them. The sample records about 68,000 clones, about 83% being singletons. This clone was seen a few times. CDR3 length: 15 amino acids. Germline loops: CDR1 KGHSH, CDR2 LQKENI. Germline trimming cut 3 bases from V and 6 bases from J; bases unmatched to any gene: 7. The clonotype comes from a human donor in a cohort sampled during active COVID-19. The chain uses TRBV18 and TRBJ1-2, with 10 bases aligning to TRBD1. Sequencing was done on a sample of peripheral blood. This CDR3 reads CASSPATGGANGYTF. The CDR3 DNA sequence: TGTGCCAGCTCACCGGCGACAGGGGGCGCGAATGGCTACACCTTC. Full variable domain (remainder filled in from reference TRBV18 and TRBJ1-2): NAGVMQNPRHLVRRRGQEARLRCSPMKGHSHVYWYRQLPEEGLKFMVYLQKENIIDESGMPKERFSAEFPKEGPSILRIQQVVRGDSAAYFCASSPATGGANGYTFGSGTRLTVV.